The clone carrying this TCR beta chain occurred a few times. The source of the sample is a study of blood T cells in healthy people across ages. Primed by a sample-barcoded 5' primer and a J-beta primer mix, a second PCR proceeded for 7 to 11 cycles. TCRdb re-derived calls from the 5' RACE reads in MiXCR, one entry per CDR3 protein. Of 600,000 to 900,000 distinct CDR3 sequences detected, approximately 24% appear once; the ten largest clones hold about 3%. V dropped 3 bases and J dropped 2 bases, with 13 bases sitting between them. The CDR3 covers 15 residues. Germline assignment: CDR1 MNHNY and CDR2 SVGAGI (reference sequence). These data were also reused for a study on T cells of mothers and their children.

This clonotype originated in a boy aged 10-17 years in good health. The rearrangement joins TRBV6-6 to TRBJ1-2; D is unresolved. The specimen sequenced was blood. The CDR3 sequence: CASSYAGPPNYGYTF. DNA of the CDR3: TGTGCCAGCAGTTATGCAGGCCCTCCGAACTATGGCTACACCTTC.